This T cell receptor (beta chain) was documented in a study of neurological immune-mediated disorders (dated by TCRdb to between 2017 and 2020). In terms of the full investigation: Peripheral blood TCR-beta repertoires from HTLV-I-associated myelopathy (HAM/TSP) patients, multiple sclerosis patients and healthy controls were compared by UMI-based sequencing. The cohort was made up of 68 subjects, consisting of some 15 HAM/TSP patients, about 34 multiple sclerosis patients and some 20 healthy controls. The 106 TCR-beta libraries covered PBMC samples along with longitudinal samples, technical triplicates, and paired sorted CD4+ and CD8+ T-cell subsets.

cDNA synthesis used template-switch 5'RACE with a primer carrying a 10-nucleotide random unique molecular identifier tagging each TCR transcript. Every sequencing run yielded over 170 million TCR-beta sequences covering 15-18 subjects. The RNeasy kit was used to extract total RNA. The KAPA Real-time Library Amplification kit was used to amplify TCR-beta VDJ regions with primers targeting the TCR constant region and the 5'RACE anchor. A first PCR added sample indexes and Illumina adaptors, after which a second PCR increased the library yield. After Ampure bead purification, the roughly 650 bp TCR product was size-selected on a 2% E-gel SizeSelection system. Before pooling, libraries had their quality checked on a Bioanalyzer, their concentration measured with Qubit, and their quantity determined with the Kapa Library Quantification kit. Libraries were sequenced paired-end 2 x 150 bp on an Illumina HiSeq 2500. To increase sequence diversity, roughly 24-31% phiX was spiked into each library pool. As for how the authors treated the data: Quality-filtered reads were processed with the UMI-based MiGEC pipeline, which removed over 75% of raw TCR sequences during error correction. IMGT germline references were used for aligning VDJ genes, and each clonotype was defined as a unique CDR3 amino acid sequence together with its V-J genes. Clonal expansion, Shannon diversity, and CDR3 relatedness (CalcPairwiseDistances, ClusterSamples) were evaluated with VDJtools, and phylogenetic trees were built with CLCbio workbench. A clone was classed as expanded if it had 8 or more unique UMIs, a cutoff based on coefficient-of-variation modelling across technical triplicates. TCRdb trimmed the raw reads at Q25, called clones with MiXCR and kept productive beta chains. Each record represents a unique CDR3 protein, reported with the most common genes and DNA among its rows. TCRdb assigned the V and J calls; the authors' analysis was not used. For this sample the table gives roughly 56,000 distinct CDR3 sequences, of which 9.5% to 12% were detected only once. The biggest ten clones account for 1.5% to 2% of the sample.

This clonotype appeared many times. Its antigen is still unknown. Base-call qualities are not available, and no considerably larger clone is one nucleotide away. The healthy controls were volunteers from a blood bank in Maryland, USA. For unsorted PBMC libraries, 2 million PBMCs were used after storage in RNAlater at -80 degrees C until RNA extraction. Peripheral blood underwent Ficoll-Hypaque density gradient centrifugation to isolate PBMCs, which were then cryopreserved in liquid nitrogen. CDR1 is given as MDHEN and CDR2 as SYDVKM, both from the germline V gene. The CDR3 runs 13 amino acids, cysteine and phenylalanine included. The entry retains the CDR3 DNA only, 39 bases that are in frame from base 1. V and J lose 2 bases and 6 bases, and a span of 9 bases separates them. The paper's findings and limits, for the study overall: No identical CDR3 amino acid sequences were found to be shared among expanded clones across subjects, suggesting that TCR-beta repertoires were private in all groups. TCR clonal expansion was highest in HAM/TSP patients and lowest in MS patients, with MS patients falling below even healthy controls.

Sequenced sample: PBMCs. Here the chain combines TRBV28 and TRBJ2-3; the D gene remains uncertain. This TCR derives from a man aged 55-75 years in good health. CDR3 protein: CASSLGSLDTQYF. In nucleotides, the sequence is TGTGCCAGCAGTTTAGGTAGTTTGGATACGCAGTATTTT.